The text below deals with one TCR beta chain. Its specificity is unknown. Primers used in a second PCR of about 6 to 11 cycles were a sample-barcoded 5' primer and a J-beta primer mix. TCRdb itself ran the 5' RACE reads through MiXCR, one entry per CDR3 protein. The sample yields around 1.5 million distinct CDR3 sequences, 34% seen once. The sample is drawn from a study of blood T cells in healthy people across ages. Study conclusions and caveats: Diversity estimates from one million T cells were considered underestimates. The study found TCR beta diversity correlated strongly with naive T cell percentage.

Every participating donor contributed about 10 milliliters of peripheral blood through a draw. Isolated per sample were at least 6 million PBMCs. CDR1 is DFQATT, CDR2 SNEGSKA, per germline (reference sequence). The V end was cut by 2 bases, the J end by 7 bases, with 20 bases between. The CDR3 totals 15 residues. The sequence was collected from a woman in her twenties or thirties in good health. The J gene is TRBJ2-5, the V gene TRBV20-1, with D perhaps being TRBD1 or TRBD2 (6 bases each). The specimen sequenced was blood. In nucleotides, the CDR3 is TGCAGTGCTAGAAGTAGGCAGGGGCGAGCGGGGACCCAGTACTTC. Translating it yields CSARSRQGRAGTQYF.